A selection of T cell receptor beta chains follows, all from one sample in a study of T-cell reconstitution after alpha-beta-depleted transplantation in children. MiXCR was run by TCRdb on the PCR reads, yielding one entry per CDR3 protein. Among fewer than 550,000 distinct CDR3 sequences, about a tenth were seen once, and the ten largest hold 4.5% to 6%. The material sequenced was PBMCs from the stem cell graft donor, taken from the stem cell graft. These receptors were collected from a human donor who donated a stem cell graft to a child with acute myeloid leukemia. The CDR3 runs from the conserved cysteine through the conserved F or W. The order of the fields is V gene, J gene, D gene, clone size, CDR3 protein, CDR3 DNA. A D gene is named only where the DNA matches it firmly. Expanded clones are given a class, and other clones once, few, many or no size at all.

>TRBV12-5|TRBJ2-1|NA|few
CASGLDQVYNEQFF
TGTGCTAGTGGTTTAGACCAGGTCTACAATGAGCAGTTCTTC
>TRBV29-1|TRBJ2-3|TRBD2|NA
CSVYGTSGGSTDTQYF
TGCAGCGTTTACGGGACTAGCGGAGGGAGCACAGATACGCAGTATTTT
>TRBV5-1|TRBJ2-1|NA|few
CASSPYGDYNEQFF
TGCGCCAGCAGCCCCTACGGGGACTACAATGAGCAGTTCTTC
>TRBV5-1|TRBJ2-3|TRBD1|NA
CASNPGQGTDTQYF
TGCGCCAGCAACCCGGGACAGGGGACAGATACGCAGTATTTT
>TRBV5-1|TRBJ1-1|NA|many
CASSSHDTEAFF
TGCGCCAGCAGCTCACATGATACTGAAGCTTTCTTT
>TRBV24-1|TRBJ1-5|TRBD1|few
CATIAGQGPYSNQPQHF
TGTGCCACCATCGCGGGACAGGGGCCCTATAGCAATCAGCCCCAGCATTTT
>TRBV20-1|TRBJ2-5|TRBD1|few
CSAPDRGQETQYF
TGCAGTGCTCCGGACAGGGGTCAGGAGACCCAGTACTTC
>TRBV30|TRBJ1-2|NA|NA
CAWNFAGSYGYTF
TGTGCCTGGAACTTCGCGGGGTCCTATGGCTACACCTTC
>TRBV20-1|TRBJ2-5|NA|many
CSARGLIGETQYF
TGCAGTGCTCGAGGACTAATCGGGGAGACCCAGTACTTC
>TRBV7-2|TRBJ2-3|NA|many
CASSLAPSSTDTQYF
TGTGCCAGCAGCTTAGCCCCTTCTAGCACAGATACGCAGTATTTT
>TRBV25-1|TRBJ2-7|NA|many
CASSEYNGQGTTYEQYF
TGTGCCAGCAGTGAGTATAACGGCCAGGGGACAACCTACGAGCAGTACTTC
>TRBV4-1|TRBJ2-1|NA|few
CASSQEGRVDEQFF
TGCGCCAGCAGCCAAGAAGGCAGGGTGGATGAGCAGTTCTTC
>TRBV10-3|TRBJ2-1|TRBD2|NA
CAATGTSGGAGYEQFF
TGTGCCGCCACCGGGACTAGCGGGGGAGCGGGATATGAGCAGTTCTTC
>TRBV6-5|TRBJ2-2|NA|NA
CASSYWQANTGELFF
TGTGCCAGCAGTTATTGGCAGGCCAACACCGGGGAGCTGTTTTTT
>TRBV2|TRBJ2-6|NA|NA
CASSELWGLSGANVLTF
TGTGCCAGCAGTGAACTGTGGGGGCTCTCTGGGGCCAACGTCCTGACTTTC
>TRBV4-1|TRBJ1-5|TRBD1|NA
CASSQGDRGNQPQHF
TGCGCCAGCAGCCAAGGTGACAGGGGAAATCAGCCCCAGCATTTT
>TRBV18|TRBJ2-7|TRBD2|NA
CASSRSGGAYEQYF
TGTGCCAGCTCACGCAGCGGGGGAGCCTACGAGCAGTACTTC
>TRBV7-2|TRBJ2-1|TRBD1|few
CASSGDRGRSWQFF
TGTGCCAGCAGCGGTGACAGGGGGCGATCCTGGCAGTTCTTC
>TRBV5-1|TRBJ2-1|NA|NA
CASSLPQGNEQFF
TGCGCCAGCAGCTTGCCCCAGGGCAATGAGCAGTTCTTC
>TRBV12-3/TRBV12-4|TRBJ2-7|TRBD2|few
CASSLGSSGYVQYF
TGTGCCAGCAGTTTAGGCTCTAGCGGCTACGTGCAGTACTTC
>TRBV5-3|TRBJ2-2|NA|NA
CAMSLGVFGWISGTGELFF
TGTGCCATGAGCCTTGGGGTTTTCGGCTGGATTAGTGGCACCGGGGAGCTGTTTTTT
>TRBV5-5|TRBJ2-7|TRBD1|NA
CASSYGQGVYRQYF
TGTGCCAGCAGCTACGGACAGGGGGTTTATCGGCAGTACTTC
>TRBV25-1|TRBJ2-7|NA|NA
CASSERGEQYF
TGTGCCAGCAGTGAACGGGGCGAGCAGTACTTC
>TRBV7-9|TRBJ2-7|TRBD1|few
CASSPDTGALFYEQYF
TGTGCCAGCAGCCCGGATACAGGGGCCCTCTTCTACGAGCAGTACTTC
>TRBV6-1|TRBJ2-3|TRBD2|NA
CASSERRMTSGSDTQYF
TGTGCCAGCAGTGAAAGACGGATGACTAGCGGGAGCGATACGCAGTATTTT
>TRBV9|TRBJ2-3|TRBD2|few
CASSVDGGGSTDTQYF
TGTGCCAGCAGCGTAGACGGGGGGGGAAGCACAGATACGCAGTATTTT
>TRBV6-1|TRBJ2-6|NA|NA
CASRVPMGAGANVLTF
TGTGCCAGCAGAGTACCCATGGGAGCTGGGGCCAACGTCCTGACTTTC
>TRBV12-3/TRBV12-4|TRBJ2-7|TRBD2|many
CASSPRTSGSNEQYF
TGTGCCAGCAGTCCCAGGACTAGCGGGAGCAATGAGCAGTACTTC
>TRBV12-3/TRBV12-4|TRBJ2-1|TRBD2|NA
CASSPGTSGLLSYNEQFF
TGTGCCAGCAGTCCTGGGACTAGCGGGCTCCTCTCCTACAATGAGCAGTTCTTC
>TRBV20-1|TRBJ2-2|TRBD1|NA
CSARSGGPGELFF
TGCAGCGCTAGATCAGGGGGCCCCGGGGAGCTGTTTTTT
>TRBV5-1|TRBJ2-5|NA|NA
CASSLGNGQETQYF
TGCGCCAGCAGCTTGGGGAACGGCCAAGAGACCCAGTACTTC
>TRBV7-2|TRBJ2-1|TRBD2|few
CASSPGLAGPSYNEQFF
TGTGCCAGCAGCCCGGGACTAGCGGGACCCTCTTACAATGAGCAGTTCTTC
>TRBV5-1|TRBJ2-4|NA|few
CASSYDDNIQYF
TGCGCCAGCAGCTATGACGACAACATTCAGTACTTC
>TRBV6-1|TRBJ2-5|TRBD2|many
CASSRGLAGGGETQYF
TGTGCCAGCAGCAGAGGACTAGCGGGAGGTGGGGAGACCCAGTACTTC
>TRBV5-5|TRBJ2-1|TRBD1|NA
CASSFVGTGISEQFF
TGTGCCAGCAGCTTTGTCGGGACAGGGATCTCTGAGCAGTTCTTC
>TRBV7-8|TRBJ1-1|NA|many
CASSLQEGGTEAFF
TGTGCCAGCAGCCTACAGGAAGGAGGGACTGAAGCTTTCTTT
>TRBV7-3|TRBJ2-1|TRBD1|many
CASSLTPTGVGRNEQFF
TGTGCCAGCAGCTTAACTCCCACAGGGGTTGGGCGCAATGAGCAGTTCTTC
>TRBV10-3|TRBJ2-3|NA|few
CAISERYTDTQYF
TGTGCCATCAGTGAGAGGTACACAGATACGCAGTATTTT
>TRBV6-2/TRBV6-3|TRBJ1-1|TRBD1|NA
CASSYSKRGRSTEAFF
TGTGCCAGCAGTTACTCGAAAAGGGGGCGATCCACTGAAGCTTTCTTT
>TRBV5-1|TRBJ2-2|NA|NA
CASSIDPRTGELFF
TGCGCCAGCAGCATCGATCCGCGGACCGGGGAGCTGTTTTTT
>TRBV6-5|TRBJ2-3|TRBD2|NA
CASSYPAGTSGDTDTQYF
TGTGCCAGCAGTTACCCTGCGGGGACTAGCGGGGACACAGATACGCAGTATTTT
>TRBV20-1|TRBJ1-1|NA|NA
CSARDVAWGTEAFF
TGCAGTGCTAGAGATGTAGCCTGGGGGACTGAAGCTTTCTTT
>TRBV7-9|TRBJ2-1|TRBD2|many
CASSPSGENYNEQFF
TGTGCCAGCAGTCCTAGCGGGGAAAACTACAATGAGCAGTTCTTC
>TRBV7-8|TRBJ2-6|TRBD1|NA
CASSPTGTGPGANVLTF
TGTGCCAGCAGCCCAACCGGGACAGGGCCCGGGGCCAACGTCCTGACTTTC
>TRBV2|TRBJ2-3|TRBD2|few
CASSTLTSGGPNTDTQYF
TGTGCCAGCAGTACCCTGACTAGCGGGGGGCCAAACACAGATACGCAGTATTTT
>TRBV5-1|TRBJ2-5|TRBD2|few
CASSPAGDRETQYF
TGCGCCAGCAGCCCGGCGGGGGATCGGGAGACCCAGTACTTC
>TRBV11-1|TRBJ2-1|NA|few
CASSQGGRDRSHSYNEQFF
TGTGCCAGCAGCCAGGGGGGCCGGGACCGATCCCACTCCTACAATGAGCAGTTCTTC
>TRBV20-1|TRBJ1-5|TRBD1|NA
CSAPDRVGNQPQHF
TGCAGTGCCCCGGACAGGGTTGGCAATCAGCCCCAGCATTTT
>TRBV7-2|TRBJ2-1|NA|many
CASSSGRSSYNEQFF
TGTGCCAGCAGCTCGGGCCGGAGCTCCTACAATGAGCAGTTCTTC
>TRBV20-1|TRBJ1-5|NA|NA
CSAMGGDSNQPQHF
TGCAGTGCAATGGGGGGGGATAGCAATCAGCCCCAGCATTTT
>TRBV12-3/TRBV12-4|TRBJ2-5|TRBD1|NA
CASHRDRVNSVTQYF
TGTGCCAGCCACCGGGACAGGGTAAACTCTGTGACCCAGTACTTC
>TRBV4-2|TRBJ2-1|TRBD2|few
CASSPTSGLLGEQFF
TGTGCCAGCAGCCCGACTAGCGGACTCTTGGGCGAGCAGTTCTTC
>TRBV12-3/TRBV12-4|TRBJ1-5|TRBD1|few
CASSGQGASNQPQHF
TGTGCCAGCAGTGGACAGGGGGCCAGCAATCAGCCCCAGCATTTT
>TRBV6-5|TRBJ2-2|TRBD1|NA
CASSYSSRGISGELFF
TGTGCCAGCAGTTACTCGAGCAGGGGGATATCCGGGGAGCTGTTTTTT
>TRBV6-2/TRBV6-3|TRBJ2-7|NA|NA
CASSYDVYEQYF
TGTGCCAGCAGTTACGACGTCTACGAGCAGTACTTC
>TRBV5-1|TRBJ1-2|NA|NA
CASSADQGFYGYTF
TGCGCCAGCAGCGCCGACCAAGGCTTCTATGGCTACACCTTC